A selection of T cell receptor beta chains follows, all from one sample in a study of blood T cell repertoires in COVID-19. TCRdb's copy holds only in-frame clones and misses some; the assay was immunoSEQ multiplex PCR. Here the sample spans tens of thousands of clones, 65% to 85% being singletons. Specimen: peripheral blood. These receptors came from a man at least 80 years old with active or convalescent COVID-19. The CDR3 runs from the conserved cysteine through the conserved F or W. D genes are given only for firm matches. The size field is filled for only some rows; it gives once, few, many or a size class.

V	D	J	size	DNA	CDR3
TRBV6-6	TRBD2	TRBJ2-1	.	TGTGCCAGCAGTTACTCGAGGACTAGCGGCTCCAATGAGCAGTTCTTC	CASSYSRTSGSNEQFF
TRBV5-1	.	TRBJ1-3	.	TGCGCCAGCAAAGGGGGCTCTGGAAACACCATATATTTT	CASKGGSGNTIYF
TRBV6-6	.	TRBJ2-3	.	TGTGCCAGCAGTTACCCCACGGTGTGGGATACGCAGTATTTT	CASSYPTVWDTQYF
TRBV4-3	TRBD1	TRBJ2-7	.	TGCGCCAGCAGCCAGGGTTATATGGACAGGGTTTTCTACGAGCAGTACTTC	CASSQGYMDRVFYEQYF
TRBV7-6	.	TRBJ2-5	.	TGTGCCAGCAGCCCCCAAGAGAGGCAGTACTTC	CASSPQERQYF
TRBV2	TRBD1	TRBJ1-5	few	TGTGCCAGCAGCGTTCCGGGACAGGGAAATCAGCCCCAGCATTTT	CASSVPGQGNQPQHF
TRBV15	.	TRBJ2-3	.	TGTGCCACCACTGGTAGGCGGTACACAGATACGCAGTATTTT	CATTGRRYTDTQYF
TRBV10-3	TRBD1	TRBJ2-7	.	TGTGCCATCAGCCTGGACAGGGAACACGAGCAGTACTTC	CAISLDREHEQYF
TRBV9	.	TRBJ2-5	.	TGTGCCAGCAGCCCTGTCGTGTCCGGGGGAGAGACCCAGTACTTC	CASSPVVSGGETQYF
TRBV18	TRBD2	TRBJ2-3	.	TGTGCCAGCTCACCGAAACTAGCGGGCAGCACAGATACGCAGTATTTT	CASSPKLAGSTDTQYF